Included here is one T cell receptor (beta chain) sequence, with context. Amplification used 60 Vbeta primers and 13 Jbeta primers. Clones were read by immunoSEQ multiplex PCR, and TCRdb kept only the in-frame ones, dropping some. This table lists some 200,000 clones. This record comes from a study of cytomegalovirus exposure and HLA in healthy donors. The V and J ends lost 4 bases and 0 bases respectively, with 8 bases between them. Germline V gene sequence: CDR1 SGHDT, CDR2 YYEEEE. The CDR3 consists of 14 residues. The source material was PBMCs. The chain links TRBV5-6 to TRBJ2-1; D gene uncertain. The receptor's source is a boy aged 5-17 years in good health and CMV-seronegative. The CDR3 loop is CASSKTGSYNEQFF. The DNA for the CDR3 is TGTGCCAGCAGCAAAACGGGCTCCTACAATGAGCAGTTCTTC.